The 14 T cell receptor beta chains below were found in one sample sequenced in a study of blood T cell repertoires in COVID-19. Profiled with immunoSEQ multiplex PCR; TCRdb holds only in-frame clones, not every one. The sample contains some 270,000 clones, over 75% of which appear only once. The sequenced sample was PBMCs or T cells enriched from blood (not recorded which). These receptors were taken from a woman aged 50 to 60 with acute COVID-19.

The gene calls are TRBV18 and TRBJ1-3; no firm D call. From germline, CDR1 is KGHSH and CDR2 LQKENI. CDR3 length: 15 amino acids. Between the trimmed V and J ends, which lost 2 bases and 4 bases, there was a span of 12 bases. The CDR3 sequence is CASSPGMGPGNTIYF. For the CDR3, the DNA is TGTGCCAGCTCACCAGGCATGGGCCCCGGAAACACCATATATTTT. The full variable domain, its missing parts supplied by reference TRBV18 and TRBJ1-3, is NAGVMQNPRHLVRRRGQEARLRCSPMKGHSHVYWYRQLPEEGLKFMVYLQKENIIDESGMPKERFSAEFPKEGPSILRIQQVVRGDSAAYFCASSPGMGPGNTIYFGEGSWLTVV.

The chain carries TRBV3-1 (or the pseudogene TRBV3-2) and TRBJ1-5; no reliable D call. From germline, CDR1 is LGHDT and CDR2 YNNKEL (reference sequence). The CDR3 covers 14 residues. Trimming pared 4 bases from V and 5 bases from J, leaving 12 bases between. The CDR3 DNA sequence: TGTGCCAGCAGCCTAGGAGGGAGGTATCAGCCCCAGCATTTT. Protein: CASSLGGRYQPQHF.

CDR3 sequence: CASSQVAGASYEQYF. The CDR3 coding sequence is TGTGCCAGCAGCCAAGTTGCGGGGGCATCCTACGAGCAGTACTTC. The chain joins TRBV3-1 (or the pseudogene TRBV3-2) to TRBJ2-7, with a tentative D call TRBD2 (7 bases). Germline loops: CDR1 LGHDT, CDR2 YNNKEL (reference sequence). The CDR3 spans 15 residues. Between the trimmed V and J ends, which lost 1 base and 1 base, there was a span of 11 bases.

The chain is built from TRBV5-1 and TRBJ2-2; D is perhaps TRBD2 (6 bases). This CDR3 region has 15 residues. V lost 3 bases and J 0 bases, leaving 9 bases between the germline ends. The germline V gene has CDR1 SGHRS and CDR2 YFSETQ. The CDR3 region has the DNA TGCGCCAGCAGCTGGAGGGATACGAACACCGGGGAGCTGTTTTTT. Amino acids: CASSWRDTNTGELFF.

The CDR3 protein is CASFRDITTNEKLFF. The CDR3 region has the DNA TGTGCCAGCTTCCGGGACATCACAACTAATGAAAAACTGTTTTTT. The chain links TRBV18 to TRBJ1-4; possibly TRBD1 for D (6 bases). Trimming took 7 bases from V and 0 from J, leaving 12 bases between them. This CDR3 is built from 15 residues. Germline assignment: CDR1 KGHSH and CDR2 LQKENI.

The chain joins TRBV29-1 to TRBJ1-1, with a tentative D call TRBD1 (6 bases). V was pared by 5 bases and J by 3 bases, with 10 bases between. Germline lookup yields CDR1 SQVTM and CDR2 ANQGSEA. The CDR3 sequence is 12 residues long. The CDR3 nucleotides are TGCAGCGTTCACAGGGAGTACACTGAAGCTTTCTTT. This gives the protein CSVHREYTEAFF.

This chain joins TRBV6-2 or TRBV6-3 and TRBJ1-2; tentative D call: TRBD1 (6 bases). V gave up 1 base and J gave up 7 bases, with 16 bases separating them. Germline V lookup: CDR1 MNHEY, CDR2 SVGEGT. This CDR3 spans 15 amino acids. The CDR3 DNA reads TGTGCCAGCAGTTACTGGGACACGGCAATTGGTGGCTACACCTTC. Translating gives CASSYWDTAIGGYTF.

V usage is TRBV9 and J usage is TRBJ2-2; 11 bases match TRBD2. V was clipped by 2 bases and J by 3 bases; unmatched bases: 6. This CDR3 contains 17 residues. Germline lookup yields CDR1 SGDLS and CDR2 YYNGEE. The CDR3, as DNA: TGTGCCAGCAGCGTTAGGGTAGCGGGGGGGCACACCGGGGAGCTGTTTTTT. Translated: CASSVRVAGGHTGELFF.

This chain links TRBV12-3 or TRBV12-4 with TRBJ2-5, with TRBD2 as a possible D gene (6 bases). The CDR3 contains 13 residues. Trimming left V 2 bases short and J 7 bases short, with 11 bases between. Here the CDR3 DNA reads TGTGCCAGCAGTTTATTGGGGGGAGGGACCCAGTACTTC. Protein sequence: CASSLLGGGTQYF.

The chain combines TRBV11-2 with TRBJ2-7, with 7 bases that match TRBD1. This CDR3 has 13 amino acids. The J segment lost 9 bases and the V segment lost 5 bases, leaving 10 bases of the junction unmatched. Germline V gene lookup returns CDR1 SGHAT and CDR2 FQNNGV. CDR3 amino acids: CASSPFRGLGQYF. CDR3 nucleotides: TGTGCCAGCAGCCCGTTTAGGGGGCTGGGGCAGTACTTC.

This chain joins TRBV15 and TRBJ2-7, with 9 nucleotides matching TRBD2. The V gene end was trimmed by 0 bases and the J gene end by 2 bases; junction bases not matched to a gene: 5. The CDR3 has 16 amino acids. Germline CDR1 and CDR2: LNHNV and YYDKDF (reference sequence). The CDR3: CATSREGAGGTYEQYF. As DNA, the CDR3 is TGTGCCACCAGCAGAGAGGGCGCGGGGGGGACCTACGAGCAGTACTTC. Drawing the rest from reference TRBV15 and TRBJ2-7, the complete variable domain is DAMVIQNPRYQVTQFGKPVTLSCSQTLNHNVMYWYQQKSSQAPKLLFHYYDKDFNNEADTPDNFQSRRPNTSFCFLDIRSPGLGDTAMYLCATSREGAGGTYEQYFGPGTRLTVT.

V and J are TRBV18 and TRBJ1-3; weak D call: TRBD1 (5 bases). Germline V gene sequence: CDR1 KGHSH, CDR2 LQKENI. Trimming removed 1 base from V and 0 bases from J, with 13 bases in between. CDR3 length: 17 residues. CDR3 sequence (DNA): TGTGCCAGCTCACCACTCGTCGACAGCTACTCTGGAAACACCATATATTTT. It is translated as CASSPLVDSYSGNTIYF.

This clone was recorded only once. The CDR3 reads CASTTRNTEAFF. The CDR3, as DNA: TGTGCCAGCACCACGAGGAACACTGAAGCTTTCTTT. V is TRBV6-5 and J is TRBJ1-1; D unresolved. CDR3 length: 12 amino acids. V dropped 7 bases and J dropped 1 base, with 7 bases sitting between them. Germline V gene data show CDR1 as MNHEY and CDR2 as SVGAGI.

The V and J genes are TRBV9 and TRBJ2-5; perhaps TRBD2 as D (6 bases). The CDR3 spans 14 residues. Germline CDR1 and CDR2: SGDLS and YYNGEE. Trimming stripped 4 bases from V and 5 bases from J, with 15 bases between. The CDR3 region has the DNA TGTGCCAGCAGCCCCGGTCTAGCGATGGAGACCCAGTACTTC. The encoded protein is CASSPGLAMETQYF.